This TCR beta chain originates from a study of T-cell reconstitution after alpha-beta-depleted transplantation in children. This clonotype was detected many times. Its antigen remains unidentified. Germline lookup yields CDR1 MDHEN and CDR2 SYDVKM. V was trimmed by 8 bases and J by 2 bases, leaving 9 bases between them. The CDR3 contains 13 residues. Unique molecular identifiers were incorporated into the prepared TCRbeta library. MiXCR, applied by TCRdb to the PCR reads, yields one record per CDR3 protein. The sample carries 600,000 or so distinct CDR3 sequences, roughly 24% recorded once. Study observations and caveats: By about two months after transplant, alpha-beta T cells reportedly arose from several hundred graft clones that had expanded. The main origin of T-cell counts and diversity one year after transplant was newly produced T cells. For some patients, TCRbeta diversity was high at day 60 because of recipient T cells and thymic progenitors that survived.

The starting material was PBMCs, mostly from graft donor cells, obtained 360 days after TCRalphabeta/CD19-depleted stem cell transplant. The sequence came from a boy in the first two years of life who had a stem cell transplant for acute myeloid leukemia, so the T cells may come from the graft donor. The rearrangement joins TRBV28 to TRBJ2-2; D is possibly TRBD1 (5 bases). The CDR3 bases are TGTGCCAGCGAAGACAGAAACACCGGGGAGCTGTTTTTT. Translating it yields CASEDRNTGELFF.